This is a list of T cell receptor beta chains from one sample in a study of blood T cell repertoires in COVID-19. The protocol was immunoSEQ multiplex PCR, while the TCRdb copy is restricted to in-frame clones and leaves out a portion. The repertoire holds more than 200,000 clones, roughly 80% seen once, with approximately 4.8% in the top ten. Sequencing was carried out using peripheral blood. The receptors shown here come from a middle-aged man with active or convalescent COVID-19. The CDR3 runs from the conserved cysteine through the conserved F or W. Each record gives: clone size, J gene, D gene, V gene, CDR3 DNA, CDR3 protein. D genes are given only for firm matches. A row's size may be missing; if present it is once, few, many or a size class.

size: NA
J: TRBJ1-5
D: TRBD1
V: TRBV7-3
DNA: TGTGCCAGCAGCTTGACAGGGGGGCGCGGTCAGCCCCAGCATTTT
CDR3: CASSLTGGRGQPQHF

size: NA
J: TRBJ1-2
D: TRBD1
V: TRBV7-9
DNA: TGTGCCAGCAGCCCACCCCGACCCGGGACAGGACCCGACTATGGCTACACCTTC
CDR3: CASSPPRPGTGPDYGYTF

size: NA
J: TRBJ2-2
D: TRBD1
V: TRBV5-1
DNA: TGCGCCAGCAGCCGCGAGACAGGGACCGGGGAGCTGTTTTTT
CDR3: CASSRETGTGELFF

size: NA
J: TRBJ2-1
D: NA
V: TRBV5-1
DNA: TGCGCCAGCAGCTTGGAACAGGTCTCCTACAATGAGCAGTTCTTC
CDR3: CASSLEQVSYNEQFF

size: NA
J: TRBJ1-4
D: NA
V: TRBV12-5
DNA: TGTGCTAGTGGTAACGGACAGCCTAATGAAAAACTGTTTTTT
CDR3: CASGNGQPNEKLFF

size: NA
J: TRBJ1-2
D: NA
V: TRBV11-1
DNA: TGTGCCAGCAGCCTGGGGGGAGACTATGGCTACACCTTC
CDR3: CASSLGGDYGYTF

size: NA
J: TRBJ1-4
D: NA
V: TRBV7-9
DNA: TGTGCCAGCAGCCCCGACACGGCAACTAATGAAAAACTGTTTTTT
CDR3: CASSPDTATNEKLFF

size: NA
J: TRBJ1-4
D: NA
V: TRBV28
DNA: TGTGCCAGCAGTTTCTTGCAGGGGATGATTGAAAAACTGTTTTTT
CDR3: CASSFLQGMIEKLFF

size: once
J: TRBJ1-2
D: NA
V: TRBV6-5
DNA: TGTGCCAGCAGTTTCAACAGGGACGGCTACACCTTC
CDR3: CASSFNRDGYTF

size: NA
J: TRBJ2-5
D: NA
V: TRBV11-3
DNA: TGTGCCAGCAGCCTAGGGGGACTCCAAGAGACCCAGTACTTC
CDR3: CASSLGGLQETQYF

size: NA
J: TRBJ2-1
D: TRBD1
V: TRBV19
DNA: TGTGCCAGTAGCGACAGGGCGAATGAGCAGTTCTTC
CDR3: CASSDRANEQFF

size: NA
J: TRBJ1-6
D: TRBD1
V: TRBV2
DNA: TGTGCCAGCAGTGAAAAGGGGACAGGGACCTTTTATAATTCACCCCTCCACTTT
CDR3: CASSEKGTGTFYNSPLHF

size: NA
J: TRBJ1-1
D: NA
V: TRBV15
DNA: TGTGCCACCAGCAGAGATCGGGGACTTGCTGAAGCTTTCTTT
CDR3: CATSRDRGLAEAFF

size: NA
J: TRBJ1-5
D: NA
V: TRBV7-2
DNA: TGTGCCAGCAGCCCGACAGCGCACTATGGCAATCAGCCCCAGCATTTT
CDR3: CASSPTAHYGNQPQHF

size: NA
J: TRBJ2-3
D: TRBD2
V: TRBV15
DNA: TGTGCCACCAGCAGAGCCAAGGGGACTAGCGGGGGCCAGGGGGATACGCAGTATTTT
CDR3: CATSRAKGTSGGQGDTQYF

size: NA
J: TRBJ2-5
D: NA
V: TRBV3-1/TRBV3-2
DNA: TGTGCCAGCAGCCAGGGCGGGCTTGGGACTGAGACCCAGTACTTC
CDR3: CASSQGGLGTETQYF

size: once
J: TRBJ2-6
D: TRBD2
V: TRBV5-6
DNA: TGTGCCAGCAGCTTGCGGGGGGCTGGGGCCAACGTCCTGACTTTC
CDR3: CASSLRGAGANVLTF